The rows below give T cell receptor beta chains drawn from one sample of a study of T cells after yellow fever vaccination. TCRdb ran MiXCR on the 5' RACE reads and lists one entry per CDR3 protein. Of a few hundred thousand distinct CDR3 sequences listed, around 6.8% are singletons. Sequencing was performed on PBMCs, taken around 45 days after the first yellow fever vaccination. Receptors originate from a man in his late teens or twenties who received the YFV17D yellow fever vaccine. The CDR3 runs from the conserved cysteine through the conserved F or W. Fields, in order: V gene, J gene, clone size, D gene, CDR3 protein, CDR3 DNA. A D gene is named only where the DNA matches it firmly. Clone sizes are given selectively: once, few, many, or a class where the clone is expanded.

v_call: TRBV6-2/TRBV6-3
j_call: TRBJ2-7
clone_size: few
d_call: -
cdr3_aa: CASSIFSYEQYF
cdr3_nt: TGTGCCAGCTCGATTTTCTCCTACGAGCAGTACTTC

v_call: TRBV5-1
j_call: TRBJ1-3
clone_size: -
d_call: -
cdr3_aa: CASGPGDSGNTIYF
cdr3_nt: TGCGCCAGCGGTCCGGGCGACTCTGGAAACACCATATATTTT

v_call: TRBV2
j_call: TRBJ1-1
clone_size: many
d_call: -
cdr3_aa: CASTAEGGNTEAFF
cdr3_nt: TGTGCCAGCACAGCCGAAGGGGGGAACACTGAAGCTTTCTTT

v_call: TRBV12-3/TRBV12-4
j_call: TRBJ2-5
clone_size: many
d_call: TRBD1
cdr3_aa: CASRDRVGGETQYF
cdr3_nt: TGTGCCAGCAGGGACAGGGTCGGGGGAGAGACCCAGTACTTC

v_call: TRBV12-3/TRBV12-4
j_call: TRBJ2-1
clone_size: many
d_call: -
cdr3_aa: CASSFPGAPSNEQFF
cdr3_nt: TGTGCCAGCAGTTTTCCGGGGGCCCCTAGTAATGAGCAGTTCTTC

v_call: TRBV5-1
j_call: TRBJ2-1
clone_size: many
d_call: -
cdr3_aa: CASSSTVGGYNEQFF
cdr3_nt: TGCGCCAGCAGCTCCACCGTGGGGGGATACAATGAGCAGTTCTTC

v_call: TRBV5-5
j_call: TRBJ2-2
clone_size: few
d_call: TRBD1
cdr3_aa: CASSGPGQGVGELFF
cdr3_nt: TGTGCCAGCAGCGGACCGGGACAGGGGGTAGGGGAGCTGTTTTTT

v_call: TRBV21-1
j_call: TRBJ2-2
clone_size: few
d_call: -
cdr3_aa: CASSKDLRREGKYGELFF
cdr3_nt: TGTGCCAGCAGCAAAGATCTTCGAAGGGAAGGGAAGTACGGGGAGCTGTTTTTT

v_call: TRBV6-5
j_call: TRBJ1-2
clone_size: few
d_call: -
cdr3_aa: CASSYIPPGYGYTF
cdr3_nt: TGTGCCAGCAGTTACATTCCGCCGGGCTATGGCTACACCTTC

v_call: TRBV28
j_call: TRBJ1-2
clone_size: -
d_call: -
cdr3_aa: CASRRGVKSYTF
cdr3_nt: TGTGCCAGCCGCCGGGGAGTCAAGAGCTACACCTTC

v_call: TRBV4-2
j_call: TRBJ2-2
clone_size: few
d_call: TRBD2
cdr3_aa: CASSILAGSTGELFF
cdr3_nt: TGTGCCAGCAGTATCCTAGCGGGTTCTACCGGGGAGCTGTTTTTT

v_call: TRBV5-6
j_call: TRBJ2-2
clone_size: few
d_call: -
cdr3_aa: CASSPDKGANTGELFF
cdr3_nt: TGTGCCAGCAGCCCGGACAAGGGGGCGAACACCGGGGAGCTGTTTTTT

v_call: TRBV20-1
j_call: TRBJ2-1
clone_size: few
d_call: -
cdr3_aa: CSASGAPGPRPSNEQFF
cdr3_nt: TGCAGTGCTTCGGGGGCACCGGGCCCCCGCCCCTCCAATGAGCAGTTCTTC

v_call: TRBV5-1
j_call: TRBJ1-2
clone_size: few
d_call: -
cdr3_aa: CASSWPGDGGYTF
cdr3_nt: TGCGCCAGCAGCTGGCCAGGGGATGGTGGCTACACCTTC

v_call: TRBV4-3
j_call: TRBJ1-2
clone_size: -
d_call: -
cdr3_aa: CASSQDLEGENGYTF
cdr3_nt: TGCGCCAGCAGCCAAGATTTGGAGGGAGAGAATGGCTACACCTTC

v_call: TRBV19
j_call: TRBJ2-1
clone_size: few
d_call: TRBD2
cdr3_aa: CASMSGGPVEQFF
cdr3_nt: TGTGCCAGTATGTCGGGGGGGCCGGTTGAGCAGTTCTTC

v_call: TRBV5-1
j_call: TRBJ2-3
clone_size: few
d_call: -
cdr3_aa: CASSLPLRKASTDTQYF
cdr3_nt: TGCGCCAGCAGCCTCCCCCTCCGAAAGGCCAGCACAGATACGCAGTATTTT

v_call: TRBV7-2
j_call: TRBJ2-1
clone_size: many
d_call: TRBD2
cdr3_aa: CASSLSSGGANEQFF
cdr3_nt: TGTGCCAGCAGCTTATCTAGCGGGGGGGCAAATGAGCAGTTCTTC

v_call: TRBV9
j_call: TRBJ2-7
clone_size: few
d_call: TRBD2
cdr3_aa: CASSSDGLAGYEQYF
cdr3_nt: TGTGCCAGCAGCTCTGACGGACTAGCGGGATACGAGCAGTACTTC

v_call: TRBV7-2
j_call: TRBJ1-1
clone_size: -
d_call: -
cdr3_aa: CASSFWSDTEDFF
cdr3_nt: TGTGCCAGCAGCTTTTGGAGTGACACTGAAGATTTCTTT

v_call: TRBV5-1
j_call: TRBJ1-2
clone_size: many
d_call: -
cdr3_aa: CASSPLTGDYGYTF
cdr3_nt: TGTGCCAGCAGTCCCCTGACAGGTGACTATGGCTACACCTTC

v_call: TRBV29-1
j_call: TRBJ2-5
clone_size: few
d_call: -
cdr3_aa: CSVDQGYQETQYF
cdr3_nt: TGCAGCGTTGACCAGGGCTACCAAGAGACCCAGTACTTC

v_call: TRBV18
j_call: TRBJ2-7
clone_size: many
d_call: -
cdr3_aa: CASSPDNFNYEQYF
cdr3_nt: TGTGCCAGCTCACCGGACAATTTTAACTACGAGCAGTACTTC

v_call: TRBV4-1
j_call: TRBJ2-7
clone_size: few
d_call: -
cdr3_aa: CASSQDSQGHEQYF
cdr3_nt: TGCGCCAGCAGCCAAGATTCACAGGGCCACGAGCAGTACTTC

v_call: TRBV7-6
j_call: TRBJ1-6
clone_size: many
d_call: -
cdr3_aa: CASSLGSARSSYNSPLHF
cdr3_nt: TGTGCCAGCAGCTTAGGGTCCGCGCGGAGCTCCTATAATTCACCCCTCCACTTT

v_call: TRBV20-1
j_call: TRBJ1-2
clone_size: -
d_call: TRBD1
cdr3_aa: CSAREPDRAAYGYTF
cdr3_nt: TGCAGTGCTAGAGAACCCGACAGGGCTGCCTATGGCTACACCTTC

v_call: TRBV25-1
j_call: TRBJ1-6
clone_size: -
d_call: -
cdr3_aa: CASSEGTPLHF
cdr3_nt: TGTGCCAGCAGTGAGGGGACACCCCTCCACTTT

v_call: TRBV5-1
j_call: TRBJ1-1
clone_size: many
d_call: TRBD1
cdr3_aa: CASSLDRGGTEAFF
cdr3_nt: TGCGCCAGCAGCTTGGACAGGGGAGGTACTGAAGCTTTCTTT

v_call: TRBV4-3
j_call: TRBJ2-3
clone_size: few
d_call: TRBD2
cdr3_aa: CASSQEGRAVSTDTQYF
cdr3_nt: TGCGCCAGCAGCCAAGAGGGGAGGGCGGTTAGCACAGATACGCAGTATTTT

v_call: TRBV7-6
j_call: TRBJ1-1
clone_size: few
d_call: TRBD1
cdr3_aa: CASSPLPQGVNTEAFF
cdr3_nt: TGTGCCAGCAGCCCACTCCCCCAGGGGGTGAACACTGAAGCTTTCTTT

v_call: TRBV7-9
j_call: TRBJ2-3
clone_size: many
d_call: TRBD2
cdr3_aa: CASSPWGSGPTDTQYF
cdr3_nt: TGTGCCAGCAGCCCCTGGGGTAGCGGGCCCACAGATACGCAGTATTTT

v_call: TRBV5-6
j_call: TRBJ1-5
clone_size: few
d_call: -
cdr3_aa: CASSLGGGDSNQPQHF
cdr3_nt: TGTGCCAGCAGCTTGGGGGGCGGGGATAGCAATCAGCCCCAGCATTTT

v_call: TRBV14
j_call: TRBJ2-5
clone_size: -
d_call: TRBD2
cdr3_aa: CASSPTTGTSGGKTQYF
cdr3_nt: TGTGCCAGCAGCCCGACTACCGGGACTAGCGGGGGGAAGACCCAGTACTTC

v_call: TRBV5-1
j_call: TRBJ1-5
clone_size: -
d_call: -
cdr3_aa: CASSLAGGDQPQHF
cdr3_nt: TGCGCCAGCAGCTTGGCCGGTGGGGATCAGCCCCAGCATTTT

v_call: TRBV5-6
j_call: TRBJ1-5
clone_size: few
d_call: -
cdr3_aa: CASSLGAVHQPQHF
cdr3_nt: TGTGCCAGCAGCTTGGGGGCAGTTCATCAGCCCCAGCATTTT

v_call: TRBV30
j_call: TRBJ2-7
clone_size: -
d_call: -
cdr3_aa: CAWTTSYEQYF
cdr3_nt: TGTGCCTGGACGACTAGCTACGAGCAGTACTTC

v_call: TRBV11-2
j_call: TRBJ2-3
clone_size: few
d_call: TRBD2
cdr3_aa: CASSFRAGLAGGFSNTQYF
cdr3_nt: TGTGCCAGCAGCTTCCGTGCAGGACTAGCGGGGGGGTTCAGTAATACGCAGTATTTT

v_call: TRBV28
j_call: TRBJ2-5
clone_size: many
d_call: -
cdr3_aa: CASSLREETQYF
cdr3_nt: TGTGCCAGCAGTTTGAGGGAAGAGACCCAGTACTTC

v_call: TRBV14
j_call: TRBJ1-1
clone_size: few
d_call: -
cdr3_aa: CASSQVWATEAFF
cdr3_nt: TGTGCCAGCAGCCAAGTCTGGGCGACTGAAGCTTTCTTT

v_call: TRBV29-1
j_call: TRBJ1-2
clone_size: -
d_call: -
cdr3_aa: CSVQRAQGWYGYTF
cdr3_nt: TGCAGCGTCCAACGGGCCCAGGGATGGTATGGCTACACCTTC